This note documents a single T cell receptor (beta chain) sequence. Its antigen is currently unknown. The data were taken from a study of identical twins. Study results and caveats: Abundant cord blood beta clonotypes carried fewer insertions; memory repertoires showed none. Out-of-frame alpha sequences common to twins were enriched for low generation probability. The presence of invariant MAIT and iNKT cells could partly confound analyses of zero-insertion sequences. Excess sharing by twins proved weaker in beta out-of-frame sequences.

This CDR3 has 16 residues. V lost 6 bases and J lost 4, with 19 bases in between. TCRdb reprocessed the 5' RACE reads with MiXCR, giving one entry per CDR3 protein. Of around 370,000 distinct CDR3 sequences in the sample, approximately 10% were seen once. The V gene is TRBV12-3 or TRBV12-4, the J gene TRBJ1-3; D ambiguous. Sequencing was carried out using naive T cells sorted from blood. The TCR was taken from a woman between 50 and 59 years old in good health. CDR3 DNA sequence: TGTGCCAGCAGCCCCCGGCGGAGTCTCCTCGGAAACACCATATATTTT. Amino acid sequence: CASSPRRSLLGNTIYF.